These 26 T cell receptor beta chains share one sample of origin, sequenced in a study of neoadjuvant anti-PD-1 for oral cavity cancer. The time point here: after neoadjuvant nivolumab, at surgical resection. The data were produced by immunoSEQ multiplex PCR, yet TCRdb's version contains in-frame clones alone and is incomplete. This table holds over 65,000 clones, roughly 85% found once. The sample in question was PBMCs, obtained after nivolumab (anti-PD-1) treatment. The receptors were gathered from a person aged 35-79 years with oral cavity squamous cell carcinoma.

The J gene is TRBJ1-2, the V gene TRBV19; D might be TRBD1 (6 bases). V was trimmed by 5 bases and J by 3 bases, leaving 16 bases between them. Germline CDR1 reads LNHDA; CDR2 reads SQIVND (reference sequence). This CDR3 spans 15 amino acids. The CDR3 coding sequence is TGTGCCAGTAGTCCTACAGGGTCCTATTACTATGGCTACACCTTC. Translation: CASSPTGSYYYGYTF.

The chain couples TRBV7-2 to TRBJ2-7, with 7 bases identical to TRBD1. With 4 bases clipped from V and 2 bases from J, the junction kept 5 bases outside the gene matches. CDR1 and CDR2 from the germline V gene are SGHTA and FQGNSA. The CDR3 consists of 14 residues. The CDR3 here is CASSSGTVAYEQYF. Written as DNA, the CDR3 is TGTGCCAGCAGCTCCGGGACAGTAGCCTACGAGCAGTACTTC.

The V and J genes are TRBV2 and TRBJ2-6; D is uncertain. This CDR3 is built from 16 residues. The germline V gene has CDR1 SNHLY and CDR2 FYNNEI. Trimming removed 3 bases from V and 1 base from J, with 10 bases in between. CDR3 DNA sequence: TGTGCCAGCAGTGAGAGTTGGGTATCTGGGGCCAACGTCCTGACTTTC. Its protein is CASSESWVSGANVLTF.

V usage is TRBV5-1 and J usage is TRBJ2-7; D is tentatively TRBD1 or TRBD2 (5 bases each). The ends were cut back, 3 bases at V and 4 bases at J, with 14 bases in the middle. The CDR3 contains 14 residues. The germline V gene encodes CDR1 SGHRS and CDR2 YFSETQ. The CDR3 here is CASSSLGTAYEQYF. DNA for the CDR3: TGCGCCAGCAGCTCCCTCGGGACCGCATACGAGCAGTACTTC.

The rearrangement joins TRBV5-6 to TRBJ2-3; 7 nucleotides agree with TRBD2. V was clipped by 4 bases and J by 6 bases; unmatched bases: 8. Germline values: CDR1 SGHDT, CDR2 YYEEEE. CDR3 length: 14 residues. CDR3: CASSNPGRVDTQYF. The CDR3 nucleotides read TGTGCCAGCAGCAACCCGGGGAGGGTGGATACGCAGTATTTT.

The chain employs TRBV11-3 and TRBJ2-1; D may be TRBD2 (6 bases). This CDR3 region has 16 residues. Germline V gives CDR1 SGHNT, CDR2 YENEEA. Trimming left V 3 bases short and J 6 bases short, with 18 bases between. CDR3 bases: TGTGCCAGCAGCTTCGGGGGACTGAGTAGCTTCAATGAGCAGTTCTTC. Protein product: CASSFGGLSSFNEQFF.

This chain connects TRBV5-6 to TRBJ2-5, with a tentative D call TRBD2 (5 bases). The germline V gene encodes CDR1 SGHDT and CDR2 YYEEEE. Trimming cost V 1 base and J 2 bases, with 12 bases left between them. The CDR3 length is 15 residues. CDR3 loop: CASSLRRSGQETQYF. Here the CDR3 DNA reads TGTGCCAGCAGCTTGCGTCGGAGCGGACAAGAGACCCAGTACTTC.

This clone was seen once. The chain carries TRBV28 and TRBJ2-7, with TRBD1 identical over 9 bases. The CDR3 extends over 16 amino acids. After removal of 5 bases from V and 2 bases from J, the junction contained 10 bases not matched to a gene. Germline V gives CDR1 MDHEN, CDR2 SYDVKM. The CDR3 DNA is TGTGCCAGCAGTATACAGGGGGCGTGGGGGGCCTACGAGCAGTACTTC. Residues: CASSIQGAWGAYEQYF.

The V and J genes are TRBV6-1 and TRBJ2-5, with 8 nucleotides matching TRBD1. This CDR3 has 11 amino acids. Germline values: CDR1 MNHNS, CDR2 SASEGT. V dropped 9 bases and J dropped 5; count of bases not matched to a gene: 2. CDR3 coding DNA: TGTGCCAGTGGGACAGGCGAGACCCAGTACTTC. Encoded protein: CASGTGETQYF.

Regarding this clone: The germline gene is not matched at one end of the junction; a read error may be the cause. V is TRBV15 and J is TRBJ2-1; D possibly corresponds to TRBD1 (5 bases). The CDR3 runs 13 residues. Looked up from germline, CDR1 is LNHNV and CDR2 is YYDKDF (reference sequence). The CDR3 nucleotides are TGTGCCACCAGCCGAGACAGCTACAATGAGCAGTTCTTC. This gives the protein CATSRDSYNEQFF.

The gene calls are TRBV5-1 and TRBJ1-5, with 8 bases lining up with TRBD1. The CDR3 sequence is 14 residues long. Germline V CDR1 and CDR2: SGHRS, YFSETQ. Trimming cost V 4 bases and J 2 bases; bases outside gene matches: 2. The CDR3 sequence: CASSPGQGNQPQHF. The CDR3 nucleotides are TGCGCCAGCAGCCCGGGACAGGGCAATCAGCCCCAGCATTTT.

The V call is TRBV5-1, the J call TRBJ1-1; D may be TRBD1 (5 bases). This CDR3 is 16 amino acids long. The germline V gene encodes CDR1 SGHRS and CDR2 YFSETQ. Trimming left V 4 bases short and J 8 bases short, with 24 bases between. The CDR3: CASSTSPDSTTPEAFF. The CDR3 DNA reads as TGCGCCAGCAGCACGAGTCCCGACAGTACCACACCCGAAGCTTTCTTT.

To note about this clone: The sample has other DNA sequences that encode this CDR3 too. The V call is TRBV11-2, the J call TRBJ1-5; 8 bases agree with TRBD1. Germline CDR1 reads SGHAT; CDR2 reads FQNNGV. V dropped 5 bases and J dropped 6; count of bases not matched to a gene: 6. The CDR3 totals 14 residues. CDR3 coding DNA: TGTGCCAGCAGCCCCGGACAGGGTGGTCAGCCCCAGCATTTT. Translated: CASSPGQGGQPQHF.

This clone is labeled as medium-sized (0.01 to 0.1%). The chain joins TRBV7-9 to TRBJ2-1; 9 positions agree with TRBD2. J gave up 7 bases and V 5 bases, and 6 bases lay outside the gene matches. Germline V gives CDR1 SEHNR, CDR2 FQNEAQ (reference sequence). This CDR3 region has 14 residues. The CDR3 nucleotides are TGTGCCAGCAGCCCAGGGACTAGCTGGAATGAGCAGTTCTTC. It encodes CASSPGTSWNEQFF.

This rearrangement joins TRBV5-1 to TRBJ2-3; TRBD1 might be the D (6 bases). Between the trimmed V and J ends, which lost 4 bases and 2 bases, there was a span of 14 bases. Germline loops: CDR1 SGHRS, CDR2 YFSETQ. The CDR3 covers 15 residues. The CDR3 protein is CASSTSGDITDTQYF. DNA for the CDR3: TGCGCCAGCAGCACCTCCGGGGACATCACAGATACGCAGTATTTT.

The chain combines TRBV4-2 with TRBJ2-7; 10 bases align to TRBD2. The trim removed 2 bases at V and 5 bases at J, leaving 6 bases unmatched. The germline CDR1 and CDR2 sequences are LGHNA and YNFKEQ. CDR3 size: 15 residues. CDR3 sequence: CASSQNLAGADEQYF. CDR3 coding DNA: TGTGCCAGCAGCCAAAATCTAGCGGGAGCAGACGAGCAGTACTTC.

This clone is termed medium-sized. This rearrangement joins TRBV30 to TRBJ2-7; D is possibly TRBD2 (6 bases). This CDR3 is 12 amino acids long. In germline, CDR1 is GTSNPN, CDR2 SVGIG (reference sequence). The V and J ends lost 0 bases and 3 bases respectively, with 6 bases between them. CDR3 loop: CAWSVEGYEQYF. The CDR3 DNA follows: TGTGCCTGGAGTGTGGAGGGCTACGAGCAGTACTTC. The complete variable domain, with remaining parts taken from reference TRBV30 and TRBJ2-7, reads SQTIHQWPATLVQPVGSPLSLECTVEGTSNPNLYWYRQAAGRGLQLLFYSVGIGQISSEVPQNLSASRPQDRQFILSSKKLLLSDSGFYLCAWSVEGYEQYFGPGTRLTVT.

The chain has TRBV10-3 and TRBJ1-2; D ambiguous. This CDR3 comprises 17 residues. Germline V gene sequence: CDR1 ENHRY, CDR2 SYGVKD. V was shortened by 7 bases and J by 3 bases, with 24 bases between the two germline ends. The CDR3 region has the DNA TGTGCCATCACAACGGCAGGACTCAGGCAGGAGGACTATGGCTACACCTTC. It is translated as CAITTAGLRQEDYGYTF.

The chain uses TRBV11-2 and TRBJ1-1; no firm D call. Germline-derived CDR1 and CDR2 are SGHAT and FQNNGV. Trimming left V 1 base short and J 0 bases short, with 6 bases between. This CDR3 comprises 14 residues. The CDR3 here is CASSLGVLNTEAFF. The CDR3 coding sequence is TGTGCCAGCAGCTTAGGTGTTCTGAACACTGAAGCTTTCTTT.

The chain carries TRBV7-2 and TRBJ2-7; 9 nucleotides agree with TRBD2. The germline gives CDR1 SGHTA, CDR2 FQGNSA. The V and J ends lost 5 bases and 7 bases, in that order; junction bases with no gene match: 12. CDR3 size: 15 residues. For the CDR3, the DNA is TGTGCCAGCAGCCCCGTGGGTAGCGGGAGTGGTGAGCAGTACTTC. Translation: CASSPVGSGSGEQYF.

This clone was recorded only once. This chain connects TRBV25-1 to TRBJ2-1, with D unclear. Germline-derived CDR1 and CDR2 are MGHDK and SYGVNS. V lost 3 bases and J lost 3, with 18 bases in between. This CDR3 is 17 amino acids long. The CDR3 DNA sequence: TGTGCCAGCAGTGAGAAGGACCCTTCTGGTCTCTACAATGAGCAGTTCTTC. Translation: CASSEKDPSGLYNEQFF. The complete variable domain, with remaining parts taken from reference TRBV25-1 and TRBJ2-1, reads EADIYQTPRYLVIGTGKKITLECSQTMGHDKMYWYQQDPGMELHLIHYSYGVNSTEKGDLSSESTVSRIRTEHFPLTLESARPSHTSQYLCASSEKDPSGLYNEQFFGPGTRLTVL.

Comment on this clone: Other DNA sequences in this specimen translate into the identical CDR3. The chain recombines TRBV7-3 with TRBJ2-3, with D perhaps matching TRBD1 or TRBD2 (7 bases each). This CDR3 is 15 amino acids long. V was cut by 5 bases and J by 3 bases, with 15 bases left in between. Per the germline V gene, CDR1 is SGHTA and CDR2 is FQGTGA. This CDR3 reads CASSPGGGPTDTQYF. CDR3 sequence (DNA): TGTGCCAGCAGCCCAGGGGGAGGGCCGACAGATACGCAGTATTTT.

Details on this clone: The junction and the germline gene differ at one end; a read error may be behind it. CDR3 bases: TGTGCCAGCAGCCTAGGACAGGGGCGCCAAGAGACCCAGTACTTC. This encodes CASSLGQGRQETQYF. This chain connects TRBV13 to TRBJ2-5; 9 bases map to TRBD1. CDR1 and CDR2 from the germline V gene are PRHDT and FYEKMQ (reference sequence). The CDR3 length is 15 residues.

J is TRBJ2-1 and V is TRBV4-1, with 7 nucleotides matching TRBD2. J was trimmed by 5 bases and V by 1 base; bases with no gene match: 2. CDR1 and CDR2 from the germline V gene are MGHRA and YSYEKL. CDR3 length: 14 amino acids. The DNA for the CDR3 is TGCGCCAGCAGCCAAGCGGGAGGTGACAATGAGCAGTTCTTC. As protein: CASSQAGGDNEQFF.

The chain links TRBV9 to TRBJ1-5; TRBD1 matches 7 bases. Germline V gene lookup returns CDR1 SGDLS and CDR2 YYNGEE. The CDR3 is made up of 15 amino acids. The trim removed 2 bases at V and 4 bases at J, leaving 6 bases unmatched. The CDR3 DNA sequence: TGTGCCAGCAGCGTCACAGGGGATGGTAATCAGCCCCAGCATTTT. It is translated as CASSVTGDGNQPQHF.

CDR3 sequence reads: CASSHTGHPVSYEQYF. CDR3 nucleotide sequence: TGTGCCAGCAGCCACACCGGACATCCCGTTTCCTACGAGCAGTACTTC. J is TRBJ2-7 and V is TRBV28; D is perhaps TRBD1 (5 bases). Trimming removed 6 bases at V and 1 base at J, with 19 bases between. CDR3 size: 16 residues. The germline gives CDR1 MDHEN, CDR2 SYDVKM.